This T cell receptor beta chain is from a study of cytotoxic CD8 clonotypes in ibrutinib-treated CLL. Study details: Response samples followed a median roughly 13 months of treatment, range 6 to 36.

A remark on this clone: Antigen specificity is unknown.

Produced via immunoSEQ multiplex PCR; TCRdb's table is partial and in-frame only. The sample shows some 350,000 clones, 60% to 80% of them seen only once. About 2.1 micrograms of genomic DNA (from cryopreserved PBMCs) were used for TCR beta libraries. General study results and limits: The clonality rise at ibrutinib response reflected private clonotype expansion. The study found baseline clonality above age-matched healthy donors, tracking circulating CD8+ T-cell counts.

V lost 6 bases and J lost 6, with 14 bases in between. Germline V gives CDR1 WSHSY, CDR2 SAAADI. The length of the CDR3 is 14 residues. The chain employs TRBV10-2 and TRBJ1-4; no firm D call. The source is a human donor with chronic lymphocytic leukemia. This specimen consisted of PBMCs, obtained after 36 months of ibrutinib treatment. CDR3 bases: TGCGCCAGCAGCAAGACGGGTACCCATGAAAAACTGTTTTTT. Protein sequence: CASSKTGTHEKLFF.